The rows below give T cell receptor beta chains drawn from one sample of a study of Graves' ophthalmopathy and Graves' hyperthyroidism. TCRdb passed the multiplex PCR reads through MiXCR, listing each CDR3 protein once. The data show around 1,000,000 distinct CDR3 sequences, about 35% seen once. Sequenced input: peripheral blood or thyroid tissue (not recorded which). These receptors were collected from an adult man with Graves' hyperthyroidism. CDR3s include the opening cysteine and the closing phenylalanine or tryptophan. Each record gives: V gene, CDR3 protein.

v_call: TRBV25-1
cdr3_aa: CASSEYGGGAGEQYF

v_call: TRBV7-2
cdr3_aa: CASSLGVAVEQETQYF

v_call: TRBV9
cdr3_aa: CASSFVGGGNSYEQYF

v_call: TRBV4-3
cdr3_aa: CASSQGTGQGGSSYEQYF

v_call: TRBV25-1
cdr3_aa: CACSARSGAGYSPLHF

v_call: TRBV10-3
cdr3_aa: CATASYEQYF

v_call: TRBV10-3
cdr3_aa: CASSETSGGADTQYF

v_call: TRBV20-1
cdr3_aa: CSARGDPRRETQYF

v_call: TRBV13
cdr3_aa: CASSGPGQGLDEQYF

v_call: TRBV5-1
cdr3_aa: CASSSEGQRTGELFF

v_call: TRBV7-9
cdr3_aa: CASSGGTGVDTGNTIYF

v_call: TRBV7-2
cdr3_aa: CASSSGTDPLRAFF

v_call: TRBV13
cdr3_aa: CASSPGTLGGAQETQYF

v_call: TRBV25-1
cdr3_aa: CASSETGGGGYTF

v_call: TRBV12-3/TRBV12-4
cdr3_aa: CASSQGGPSSETQYF

v_call: TRBV7-2
cdr3_aa: CASSVGGRQDSNTEAFF

v_call: TRBV6-5
cdr3_aa: CASGGSELFF

v_call: TRBV24-1
cdr3_aa: CATSDRRGGYEQYF

v_call: TRBV7-9
cdr3_aa: CASSFPRISYEHF

v_call: TRBV28
cdr3_aa: CASSLPNGAPGEQYF

v_call: TRBV20-1
cdr3_aa: CSARDDDYEQYF

v_call: TRBV6-5
cdr3_aa: CASSYSRDGSEAFF

v_call: TRBV2
cdr3_aa: CASRLKNTEAFF

v_call: TRBV20-1
cdr3_aa: CSASGAGIYGYTF

v_call: TRBV25-1
cdr3_aa: CASSARVGSYNEQFF

v_call: TRBV5-4
cdr3_aa: CASSPTSVSSYEQYF

v_call: TRBV7-2
cdr3_aa: CASSLQPGQGYGYTF

v_call: TRBV19
cdr3_aa: CASSTGRGSNEQFF

v_call: TRBV7-9
cdr3_aa: CASSLGARGSPLHF

v_call: TRBV27
cdr3_aa: CASSSSGRDYTF

v_call: TRBV6-6
cdr3_aa: CASSQLLPPADTQYF

v_call: TRBV4-3
cdr3_aa: CASSQGREPGLAGYEQYF

v_call: TRBV20-1
cdr3_aa: CSAFLGWGEDEQYF

v_call: TRBV7-3
cdr3_aa: CASSLEAGVNYEQYF

v_call: TRBV10-3
cdr3_aa: CAISELSYEQYF

v_call: TRBV5-1
cdr3_aa: CASSLSGLTYEQYF